Here is one TCR beta chain with its context. This clone has only one observation. It lacks a known antigen. The input lacks base qualities; no much larger clone sits a single base away. The data belong to a study of shared clonotypes between healthy human individuals (dated by TCRdb to 2019 to 2021). With regard to the full study: The cohort included a few men and a couple of women between 18 and 49 years of age. For each donor, three plates each were used for CD4 naive and CD4 memory, two plates were used for CD8 naive, and one plate was used for CD8 memory. To estimate repertoire size and how much clonotype sharing occurs between individuals, the study deeply sequenced the blood TCR repertoires of several healthy adults. Libraries were prepared and TCR repertoires were sequenced by different laboratories using diverse techniques, in order to increase sequencing depth and limit assay-specific biases. Between about 0.8 and 9 billion PBMCs per donor were obtained by leukapheresis. The full study reports these points: The small number of donors limited the genetic and exposure-history diversity represented. Across four donors, around 5.4% of naive CD4, roughly 3.3% of naive CD8, under 2.5% of memory CD4, and approximately 0.4% of memory CD8 clonotypes were shared. Even with the large sequencing depth, rarefaction of the sorted-subset datasets indicated that sequencing was incomplete. Compared with non-shared clonotypes, the clonotypes found in all four sorted-subset donors had higher generation probabilities. Sampling was limited to blood, and TCR repertoires in tissue likely differ from TCR repertoires in blood. Estimated clonotype richness was generally larger for naive than for memory subsets. Pairwise subsampling led to the expectation that sequencing depth would affect the degree of clonotype sharing among donors.

The donors were healthy, HIV-negative adults who had no recently reported acute infections or vaccinations. Every donor was a Caucasian adult living in Nashville, Tennessee, USA. CD4+ T cells were enriched by magnetic negative selection; naive cells were then positively selected on CD45RA, and the negative fraction formed the memory subset. Blood was collected by leukapheresis, and PBMCs were isolated by Ficoll-Histopaque density gradient centrifugation and then cryopreserved in liquid nitrogen vapor phase. Analytical flow cytometry was used to check the purity and quantity of each magnetically sorted T cell population. Genomic DNA was isolated from every sorted fraction and measured by UV absorbance on a Nanodrop 2000c. Using the deep immunoSEQ assay, TCR CDR3 regions were amplified from genomic DNA by multiplex PCR. For each cell subset, the extracted genomic DNA was distributed evenly across all wells of several immunoSEQ 96-well plates, and each plate served as one replicate. Each replicate PCR for sorted subsets received 150 to 250 ng genomic DNA, equal to roughly 30,000 T cell genomes. The purified libraries were quantified using a Qubit 3.0 fluorometer, sized with a Bioanalyzer 2100, and then quantified again using the KAPA Library Quantification kit. Each immunoSEQ 96-well plate was sequenced on its own single-read 150-cycle Illumina NextSeq 550 flow cell. Per the original workflow: The immunoSEQ output contained only junctional sequences without quality scores, so filtering could not match that applied to full-length reads. To assign V/J genes and CDR3, sequences were annotated using PyIR, a Python wrapper for IgBLAST v1.9, with IMGT germline references. Reads were filtered out if the reads had weak V/J assignments (E-value above 1e-6), no CDR3, stop codons, out-of-frame junctions, or ambiguous translated residues. V3J clonotypes were defined as sequences sharing an identical inferred V gene, J gene, and CDR3 amino acid sequence. Percentage overlap between repertoires was calculated by dividing the number of shared unique clonotypes by the size of the smaller repertoire. Three approaches were used to assess repertoire richness: RTK rarefaction, the Chao1 estimator, and Recon v2.1 estimates of unobserved clonotypes. OLGA was used to compute generation probabilities for all TCRbeta clonotypes that the gDNA method yielded from a handful of donors. TCRdb limited this immuneACCESS table to in-frame rearrangements with V and J called. A share of clones is missing; checked studies link under half to unresolved V genes, and the rest is unexplained. The V and J calls and clone size are taken from that table; D and trimming were inferred from the DNA. The sample table holds about 2.4 million clones, of which 80% to 95% were seen once. The ten largest clones represent approximately 0.35% of the sample.

This clonotype was sampled from a man between 18 and 29 years old in good health. Some clones in this sample may be carry-over from other donors' samples. What was sequenced was naive CD4+ T cells from PBMCs. The meaning of the sample's cell subset or site label: CD45RA+ positively selected.

The CDR3 protein sequence reads: CASSRASGSYEQYF. Here is the DNA: TGTGCCAGCTCAAGGGCTAGCGGGAGCTACGAGCAGTACTTC. The rearrangement joined TRBV18 to TRBJ2-7, with 10 junctional bases fitting TRBD2. From the germline V gene, CDR1 is KGHSH and CDR2 is LQKENI. The CDR3 sequence holds 14 residues, the cysteine and phenylalanine included. Of the read, only the CDR3 DNA is kept; its 42 bases are in frame from base 1. The V end gives up 5 bases and the J end 3 bases, leaving 4 bases in the junction not matched to a gene.